The 17 T cell receptor beta chains below all came from one sample that was sequenced in a study of T cells in Graves' hyperthyroidism and ophthalmopathy. RNA transcripts yielded amplified TCR beta CDR3 regions. The HTBI primer set was used in a first-round RT-PCR of the TCR CDR3. TCRdb independently ran MiXCR on the multiplex PCR reads; one entry per CDR3 protein. The data hold fewer than 350,000 distinct CDR3 sequences, with approximately 13% observed a single time. The material sequenced was blood. These receptors were obtained from a woman aged 40 to 50 with Graves' hyperthyroidism.

At least ten counts were recorded for this clonotype. The chain carries TRBV7-2 and TRBJ1-2, with unresolved D. Germline lookup yields CDR1 SGHTA and CDR2 FQGNSA. This CDR3 comprises 12 residues. Trimming left V 3 bases short and J 8 bases short, with 10 bases between. CDR3 coding DNA: TGTGCCAGCAGCTTGGATGTCGGGGGCTACACCTTC. This translates into CASSLDVGGYTF.

This clonotype showed up many times. The rearrangement uses TRBV30 and TRBJ1-4, with a weak D call TRBD1 (5 bases). CDR3 size: 11 residues. Germline loops: CDR1 GTSNPN, CDR2 SVGIG (reference sequence). Trimming took off 5 bases at V and 8 bases at J, with 9 bases between the two ends. The CDR3 nucleotides are TGTGCCTGGCTGCGGGGGGAAAAACTGTTTTTT. This gives the protein CAWLRGEKLFF.

The chain has TRBV4-1 and TRBJ2-1; the D gene is possibly TRBD2 (5 bases). The germline CDR1 and CDR2 sequences are MGHRA and YSYEKL. The ends were cut back, 4 bases at V and 10 bases at J, with 17 bases in the middle. The CDR3 loop spans 14 amino acids. DNA for the CDR3: TGCGCCAGCAGCCCCCCGGAGGTACCAGAGGAGCAGTTCTTC. This gives the protein CASSPPEVPEEQFF.

This clonotype was detected many times. The chain couples TRBV7-2 to TRBJ1-5; D may be TRBD1 (5 bases). The ends were cut back, 4 bases at V and 2 bases at J, with 18 bases in the middle. There are 17 residues in the CDR3. The germline CDR1 and CDR2 sequences are SGHTA and FQGNSA. The CDR3 reads CASSSLGGNGRNQPQHF. The CDR3, as DNA: TGTGCCAGCAGCTCCCTTGGGGGTAATGGGCGCAATCAGCCCCAGCATTTT.

This clonotype was recorded at least ten times. The CDR3 spells CASRVWTAPYNSPLHF. DNA of the CDR3: TGTGCCAGCAGGGTATGGACAGCTCCCTATAATTCACCCCTCCACTTT. The rearrangement uses TRBV12-3 or TRBV12-4 and TRBJ1-6; D possibly corresponds to TRBD1 (6 bases). CDR3 length: 16 amino acids. The V end was cut by 6 bases, the J end by 2 bases, with 14 bases between.

The J gene is TRBJ2-7, the V gene TRBV18; the D gene could be TRBD1 or TRBD2 (5 bases each). The V gene's germline CDR1 is KGHSH and CDR2 LQKENI. This CDR3 region has 15 residues. V was clipped by 5 bases and J by 0 bases, with 14 bases between them. CDR3 protein: CASSTLGTVSYEQYF. The CDR3, as DNA: TGTGCCAGCTCAACGCTCGGGACGGTCTCCTACGAGCAGTACTTC. The entire variable domain, with the rest obtained from reference TRBV18 and TRBJ2-7, is as follows: NAGVMQNPRHLVRRRGQEARLRCSPMKGHSHVYWYRQLPEEGLKFMVYLQKENIIDESGMPKERFSAEFPKEGPSILRIQQVVRGDSAAYFCASSTLGTVSYEQYFGPGTRLTVT.

This chain uses TRBV19 with TRBJ2-6; TRBD1 matches at 10 bases. Trimming at V came to 6 bases and at J to 2 bases, leaving 16 bases not matched to a gene. The CDR3 is 20 residues long. Germline CDR1 LNHDA, CDR2 SQIVND (reference sequence). The CDR3 reads CASSTKPRGQGGTGANVLTF. CDR3 DNA: TGTGCCAGTAGCACCAAACCCCGAGGACAGGGGGGGACTGGGGCCAACGTCCTGACTTTC.

The table lists this clonotype with many counts. The CDR3 region is CATSRGPGQGARSTNEKLFF. As DNA, the CDR3 is TGTGCCACCAGCAGAGGCCCGGGACAGGGGGCGCGGTCAACTAATGAAAAACTGTTTTTT. This chain joins TRBV15 and TRBJ1-4; 12 positions agree with TRBD1. The CDR3 has 20 amino acids. J gave up 0 bases and V 1 base, and 9 bases lay outside the gene matches. From germline, CDR1 is LNHNV and CDR2 YYDKDF (reference sequence).

This clonotype was seen ten or more times. The chain combines TRBV5-8 with TRBJ2-1; D gene ambiguous. CDR1 and CDR2 (germline): SGHTS, YDEGEE. CDR3 length: 15 amino acids. Trimming pared 3 bases from V and 5 bases from J, leaving 15 bases between. CDR3 coding DNA: TGTGCCAGCAGCTCTCGAAGTCGTGGGAACAATGAGCAGTTCTTC. Translating it yields CASSSRSRGNNEQFF.

Ten or more counts support this clonotype. The genes are TRBV28 and TRBJ1-2; 7 positions agree with TRBD1. The germline V gene encodes CDR1 MDHEN and CDR2 SYDVKM. CDR3 length equals 13 residues. J was trimmed by 8 bases and V by 6 bases; bases with no gene match: 9. CDR3 bases: TGTGCCAGCAGCCCGGGACAGCTATGGGGCTACACCTTC. The encoded protein is CASSPGQLWGYTF.

This clonotype was counted a few times. V usage is TRBV6-2 or TRBV6-3 and J usage is TRBJ2-7, with D perhaps matching TRBD2 (6 bases). The V gene's germline CDR1 is MNHEY and CDR2 SVGEGT. V lost 2 bases, J lost 5 bases, and 10 bases lay in between. This CDR3 has 13 residues. The CDR3 DNA follows: TGTGCCAGCAGTTACGTCGGAGGGGACGAGCAGTACTTC. Amino acids: CASSYVGGDEQYF.

This rearrangement joins TRBV6-2 or TRBV6-3 to TRBJ2-3; 7 positions match TRBD1. CDR1 is MNHEY and CDR2 is SVGEGT in the germline V gene. This CDR3 spans 14 amino acids. V lost 8 bases and J lost 4; bases outside the gene matches: 9. The CDR3 region is CASATGAAADTQYF. The CDR3 nucleotides are TGTGCCAGCGCCACAGGGGCGGCGGCAGATACGCAGTATTTT.

Many counts were recorded for this clonotype. This rearrangement joins TRBV14 to TRBJ2-1; D is possibly TRBD2 (6 bases). Trimming removed 1 base at V and 8 bases at J, with 9 bases between. Per the germline V gene, CDR1 is SGHDN and CDR2 is FVKESK. This CDR3 contains 13 residues. The DNA for the CDR3 is TGTGCCAGCAGCCAAGGCTTAGCGGATGAGCAGTTCTTC. It encodes CASSQGLADEQFF. The full variable domain, completed using reference TRBV14 and TRBJ2-1, is EAGVTQFPSHSVIEKGQTVTLRCDPISGHDNLYWYRRVMGKEIKFLLHFVKESKQDESGMPNNRFLAERTGGTYSTLKVQPAELEDSGVYFCASSQGLADEQFFGPGTRLTVL.

At least ten counts were recorded for this clonotype. CDR3 protein: CASRTSGAPSYEQYF. The CDR3 bases are TGCGCCAGTAGGACTAGCGGGGCACCGTCCTACGAGCAGTACTTC. The chain links TRBV5-1 to TRBJ2-7; 12 positions agree with TRBD2. The V segment lost 8 bases and the J segment 1 base; nucleotides outside the gene matches: 7. CDR3 length: 15 residues. CDR1 is SGHRS and CDR2 is YFSETQ in the germline V gene.

This clonotype was detected ten times or more. V usage is TRBV29-1 and J usage is TRBJ2-1, with TRBD1 identical over 10 bases. V shed 6 bases, J shed 3 bases, and the junction held 5 bases outside the gene matches. CDR1 and CDR2 from the germline V gene are SQVTM and ANQGSEA. The CDR3 is 14 amino acids. The DNA for the CDR3 is TGCAGCGTGGACCGGGACAGGGGCTACAATGAGCAGTTCTTC. Its translation: CSVDRDRGYNEQFF.

Many counts were recorded for this clonotype. V is TRBV20-1 and J is TRBJ2-3, with D perhaps matching TRBD1 (5 bases). The CDR3 length is 14 residues. Trimming left V 1 base short and J 3 bases short, with 11 bases between. The germline V gene has CDR1 DFQATT and CDR2 SNEGSKA (reference sequence). CDR3 region: CSARGGGSTDTQYF. CDR3 sequence (DNA): TGCAGTGCTAGAGGGGGCGGCTCAACAGATACGCAGTATTTT.

This clonotype occurred many times. The rearrangement joins TRBV6-1 to TRBJ2-5; D is perhaps TRBD2 (6 bases). The CDR3 extends over 18 amino acids. V was shortened by 2 bases and J by 1 base, with 20 bases between the two germline ends. CDR1 and CDR2 (germline): MNHNS, SASEGT. CDR3 nucleotide sequence: TGTGCCAGCAGTGAACCAGTAGGGGACTGGTACGTCCAAGAGACCCAGTACTTC. Protein: CASSEPVGDWYVQETQYF.